The 4 T cell receptor beta chains in this list originate from one sample, sequenced in a study of cytomegalovirus exposure and HLA in healthy donors. The PCR made use of 60 Vbeta and 13 Jbeta primers. Sequencing used immunoSEQ multiplex PCR; TCRdb keeps in-frame clones, though not all of them. The sample yields about 100,000 clones, 65% to 90% seen once. The source material was PBMCs. The receptors were gathered from a woman aged 70-85 years in good health and CMV-seropositive.

This chain connects TRBV6-5 to TRBJ1-5; perhaps TRBD1 as D (5 bases). Germline CDR1 MNHEY, CDR2 SVGAGI. Trimming removed 8 bases from V and 2 bases from J, with 10 bases in between. There are 13 residues in the CDR3. The CDR3 loop is CASGGTGNQPQHF. DNA of the CDR3: TGTGCCAGCGGAGGGACTGGCAATCAGCCCCAGCATTTT.

The V gene is TRBV19, the J gene TRBJ1-1; tentatively, D is TRBD1 (5 bases). Trimming shortened V by 5 bases and J by 0 bases, and 13 bases separated the two germline ends. This CDR3 spans 15 amino acids. CDR1 and CDR2 (germline): LNHDA, SQIVND (reference sequence). CDR3 sequence: CASSPRTSMNTEAFF. The CDR3 coding sequence is TGTGCCAGTAGTCCCCGGACAAGTATGAACACTGAAGCTTTCTTT.

The gene calls are TRBV7-8 and TRBJ1-5; the match to TRBD1 covers 7 bases. The germline V gene encodes CDR1 SGHVS and CDR2 FQNEAQ. The CDR3 is made up of 13 amino acids. The V and J ends lost 6 bases and 7 bases, in that order; junction bases with no gene match: 6. The CDR3 nucleotides read TGTGCCAGCAGTTGGGACAGCAGACAGCCCCAGCATTTT. This sequence encodes CASSWDSRQPQHF.

This clone appeared a few times. This rearrangement joins TRBV15 to TRBJ2-1; 10 bases are shared with TRBD2. Germline-derived CDR1 and CDR2 are LNHNV and YYDKDF (reference sequence). The ends lost 0 bases at V and 8 bases at J; junction bases unmatched: 16. The CDR3 totals 19 residues. DNA of the CDR3: TGTGCCACCAGCAGAGATAGGCTAGCGGGAGTTGGGCCTGGGTATGAGCAGTTCTTC. Translated, it gives CATSRDRLAGVGPGYEQFF.